Below, 21 T cell receptor beta chains from the same sample are listed, as sequenced in a study of cytomegalovirus exposure and HLA in healthy donors. Repertoires were generated with immunoSEQ multiplex PCR, while TCRdb's copy carries only in-frame clones and drops some. The sample has roughly 130,000 clones, about 90% seen once. The specimen sequenced was PBMCs. Source of these receptors: a man in his thirties or forties in good health and CMV-seronegative.

This clone was detected once. This rearrangement joins TRBV4-3 to TRBJ2-7; no clear D. Germline CDR1 and CDR2: LGHNA and YSLEER. This CDR3 is built from 15 residues. V was trimmed by 4 bases and J by 4 bases, leaving 17 bases between them. The CDR3 loop is CASSPSPVGGYEQYF. CDR3 DNA sequence: TGCGCCAGCAGCCCCTCCCCTGTAGGCGGTTACGAGCAGTACTTC.

The chain employs TRBV18 and TRBJ2-1; D might be TRBD2 (5 bases). Trimming removed 5 bases from V and 8 bases from J, with 22 bases in between. CDR3 length: 16 amino acids. Germline values: CDR1 KGHSH, CDR2 LQKENI. The CDR3: CASSLRLDSAVDEQFF. The CDR3 DNA reads TGTGCCAGCTCATTACGCTTGGATAGCGCTGTGGATGAGCAGTTCTTC. Full variable domain (remainder filled in from reference TRBV18 and TRBJ2-1): NAGVMQNPRHLVRRRGQEARLRCSPMKGHSHVYWYRQLPEEGLKFMVYLQKENIIDESGMPKERFSAEFPKEGPSILRIQQVVRGDSAAYFCASSLRLDSAVDEQFFGPGTRLTVL.

In regard to this clone: At the DNA level, this CDR3 is encoded by other sequences in the same sample as well. The chain employs TRBV5-1 and TRBJ1-3; TRBD1 might be the D (5 bases). With 1 base removed from V and 0 bases from J, the gap between germline ends came to 8 bases. The germline CDR1 and CDR2 sequences are SGHRS and YFSETQ. The CDR3 has 15 residues. CDR3 in amino acids: CASSLTGSSGNTIYF. In nucleotides, the CDR3 is TGCGCCAGCAGCTTGACAGGTTCCTCTGGAAACACCATATATTTT.

Remarks on this clone: Distinct nucleotide sequences in the sample also encode this CDR3. The gene calls are TRBV10-1 and TRBJ2-7; TRBD1 matches at 10 bases. This CDR3 is 13 amino acids long. Losses at the gene ends were 8 bases for V and 3 bases for J; bases not matched to a gene: 4. Germline CDR1 WNHNN, CDR2 SYGVQD (reference sequence). This CDR3 is CASSRDRGYEQYF. CDR3 nucleotide sequence: TGCGCCAGCTCACGGGACAGGGGCTACGAGCAGTACTTC.

The chain combines TRBV25-1 with TRBJ2-5; a possible D gene is TRBD1 (6 bases). The CDR3 covers 14 residues. CDR1 and CDR2 (germline): MGHDK, SYGVNS. The V end lost 2 bases, the J end lost 5 bases, and 12 bases lay between the germline ends. As DNA, the CDR3 is TGTGCCAGCAGTGAAGCAGGGGCCCCCGAGACCCAGTACTTC. Translated: CASSEAGAPETQYF.

This chain connects TRBV5-6 to TRBJ2-7; D is unresolved. The germline V and J ends were trimmed by 1 base and 4 bases, with 9 bases remaining between them. The CDR3 is 13 amino acids. The germline V gene encodes CDR1 SGHDT and CDR2 YYEEEE. CDR3 nucleotides: TGTGCCAGCAGCTTGACTTCTCGGTACGAGCAGTACTTC. Its protein product is CASSLTSRYEQYF. Together with reference TRBV5-6 and TRBJ2-7, the CDR3 gives the full variable domain: DAGVTQSPTHLIKTRGQQVTLRCSPKSGHDTVSWYQQALGQGPQFIFQYYEEEERQRGNFPDRFSGHQFPNYSSELNVNALLLGDSALYLCASSLTSRYEQYFGPGTRLTVT.

The chain recombines TRBV7-9 with TRBJ2-2; 12 bases align to TRBD2. Germline V gene data show CDR1 as SEHNR and CDR2 as FQNEAQ (reference sequence). J gave up 2 bases and V 5 bases, and 6 bases lay outside the gene matches. CDR3 length equals 17 residues. The CDR3 sequence: CASSVSSGRANTGELFF. For the CDR3, the DNA is TGTGCCAGCAGCGTCTCTAGCGGGAGGGCCAACACCGGGGAGCTGTTTTTT.

This chain joins TRBV7-2 and TRBJ2-7, with D possibly TRBD1 on 6 matching bases. The germline V gene has CDR1 SGHTA and CDR2 FQGNSA. Trimming took 5 bases from V and 6 from J, leaving 11 bases between them. The CDR3 is made up of 12 amino acids. The DNA of the CDR3 is TGTGCCAGCAGCCCCACAGGGCCCGAGCAGTACTTC. It yields the protein CASSPTGPEQYF.

The chain has TRBV4-1 and TRBJ1-2; D possibly corresponds to TRBD1 (6 bases). The CDR3 length is 15 residues. From germline, CDR1 is MGHRA and CDR2 YSYEKL. V lost 1 base and J lost 0, with 9 bases in between. The CDR3 reads CASSQGTAANYGYTF. The DNA of the CDR3 is TGCGCCAGCAGCCAAGGGACAGCGGCTAACTATGGCTACACCTTC.

V is TRBV6-1 and J is TRBJ1-5; 7 bases are shared with TRBD1. Germline lookup yields CDR1 MNHNS and CDR2 SASEGT. V lost 6 bases to trimming and J lost 2 bases; unmatched junction nucleotides: 7. The CDR3 covers 15 residues. Here the CDR3 reads CASRETGSGNQPQHF. The DNA for the CDR3 is TGTGCCAGCAGGGAGACAGGGAGTGGCAATCAGCCCCAGCATTTT.

The rearrangement joins TRBV30 to TRBJ1-1; no definite D call. From germline, CDR1 is GTSNPN and CDR2 SVGIG (reference sequence). The germline V and J ends were trimmed by 2 bases and 2 bases, with 15 bases remaining between them. The length of the CDR3 is 15 residues. The CDR3 coding sequence is TGTGCCTGGAGTCACATCCTGACGGGAAACACTGAAGCTTTCTTT. Amino acids: CAWSHILTGNTEAFF.

This chain joins TRBV6-4 and TRBJ2-1, with D possibly being TRBD2 (6 bases). CDR3 length: 13 amino acids. Trimming shortened V by 6 bases and J by 7 bases, and 13 bases separated the two germline ends. Germline loops: CDR1 MRHNA, CDR2 SNTAGT. The CDR3 DNA reads TGTGCCAGCAGCTCGGGGGACGGGAATGAGCAGTTCTTC. This translates into CASSSGDGNEQFF.

The rearrangement links TRBV5-4 to TRBJ1-2; 8 bases fit TRBD1. Germline loops: CDR1 SGHNT, CDR2 YYREEE (reference sequence). This CDR3 contains 17 residues. The trim removed 4 bases at V and 4 bases at J, leaving 15 bases unmatched. This CDR3 reads CASSPEGTGATPYGYTF. In DNA, the CDR3 is TGTGCCAGCAGCCCCGAGGGGACAGGTGCCACACCCTATGGCTACACCTTC.

The CDR3 loop reads CASSLDRSPVFKYF. The CDR3 DNA is TGTGCCAGCAGCCTCGACAGGTCCCCGGTGTTTAAGTACTTC. This chain links TRBV5-6 with TRBJ2-7, with a weak D call TRBD1 (6 bases). The CDR3 is 14 residues long. Germline V gene lookup returns CDR1 SGHDT and CDR2 YYEEEE. V was pared by 4 bases and J by 11 bases, with 22 bases between. The whole variable domain, filled in from reference TRBV5-6 and TRBJ2-7, reads DAGVTQSPTHLIKTRGQQVTLRCSPKSGHDTVSWYQQALGQGPQFIFQYYEEEERQRGNFPDRFSGHQFPNYSSELNVNALLLGDSALYLCASSLDRSPVFKYFGPGTRLTVT.

This clone was detected only once. This chain links TRBV5-1 with TRBJ2-7; 7 nucleotides align to TRBD2. CDR3 length equals 15 residues. The germline gives CDR1 SGHRS, CDR2 YFSETQ. The J segment lost 5 bases and the V segment lost 0 bases, leaving 8 bases of the junction unmatched. CDR3 nucleotides: TGCGCCAGCAGCTTGGGTGGCGGGAGCAAACACGAGCAGTACTTC. Amino acids: CASSLGGGSKHEQYF.

The chain uses TRBV6-1 and TRBJ2-7; 8 bases map to TRBD2. Germline CDR1 reads MNHNS; CDR2 reads SASEGT. This CDR3 has 14 amino acids. Trimming removed 7 bases from V and 2 bases from J; junction bases left unmatched: 7. The CDR3 DNA reads as TGTGCCAGCACCGGGAGGGACATTACCTACGAGCAGTACTTC. It encodes CASTGRDITYEQYF.

The J gene is TRBJ1-2, the V gene TRBV5-1, with 8 nucleotides matching TRBD1. V was clipped by 0 bases and J by 8 bases; unmatched bases: 6. Germline CDR1 is SGHRS and CDR2 is YFSETQ. CDR3 length: 14 amino acids. CDR3 DNA: TGCGCCAGCAGCTTGGAGAGCGCAGGGGGCGGCTACACCTTC. Protein: CASSLESAGGGYTF.

Remarks on this clone: The identical CDR3 is also encoded by other nucleotide sequences in the sample. The chain has TRBV6-5 and TRBJ2-7, with D perhaps matching TRBD2 (5 bases). Looked up from germline, CDR1 is MNHEY and CDR2 is SVGAGI. This CDR3 contains 14 residues. Trimming cost V 0 bases and J 0 bases, with 6 bases left between them. DNA for the CDR3: TGTGCCAGCAGTTACTCACGGGACTCCTACGAGCAGTACTTC. Translation: CASSYSRDSYEQYF.

The chain is built from TRBV4-3 and TRBJ2-3; 11 bases align to TRBD2. The CDR3 runs 16 residues. Germline V CDR1 and CDR2: LGHNA, YSLEER. V shed 6 bases, J shed 6 bases, and the junction held 11 bases outside the gene matches. For the CDR3, the DNA is TGCGCCAGCAGTACGGGTGGGACTAGCGGAAAGGATACGCAGTATTTT. Encoded protein: CASSTGGTSGKDTQYF.

Note on this clone: An end of the junction does not agree with germline; a read error may underlie this. The chain has TRBV5-1 and TRBJ2-4; 9 bases fit TRBD2. CDR1 SGHRS and CDR2 YFSETQ come from the germline V gene. The length of the CDR3 is 13 residues. The CDR3 reads CASSLEEAGGLNF. The CDR3 nucleotides are TGCGCCAGCAGCTTGGAGGAAGCGGGAGGCTTAAACTTC.

The gene calls are TRBV27 and TRBJ2-3, with 7 bases fitting TRBD2. This CDR3 is 15 amino acids long. Germline V gene lookup returns CDR1 MNHEY and CDR2 SMNVEV (reference sequence). After removal of 6 bases from V and 4 bases from J, the junction contained 10 bases not matched to a gene. CDR3 protein: CASRQRLAISDTQYF. The CDR3 bases are TGTGCCAGCAGGCAGAGACTAGCTATCTCAGATACGCAGTATTTT.